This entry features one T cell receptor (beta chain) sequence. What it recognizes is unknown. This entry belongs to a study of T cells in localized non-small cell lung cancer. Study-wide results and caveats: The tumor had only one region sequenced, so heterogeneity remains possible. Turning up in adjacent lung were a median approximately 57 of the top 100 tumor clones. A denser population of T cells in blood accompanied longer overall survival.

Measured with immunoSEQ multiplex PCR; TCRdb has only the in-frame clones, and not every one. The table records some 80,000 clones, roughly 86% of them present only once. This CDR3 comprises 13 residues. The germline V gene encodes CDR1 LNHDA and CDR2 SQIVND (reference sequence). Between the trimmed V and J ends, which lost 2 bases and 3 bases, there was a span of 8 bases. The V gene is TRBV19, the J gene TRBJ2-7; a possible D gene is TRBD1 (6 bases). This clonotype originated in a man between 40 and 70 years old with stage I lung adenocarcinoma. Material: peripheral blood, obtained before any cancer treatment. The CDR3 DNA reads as TGTGCCAGTAGTATAACAGGGTTCTACGAGCAGTACTTC. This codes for CASSITGFYEQYF.